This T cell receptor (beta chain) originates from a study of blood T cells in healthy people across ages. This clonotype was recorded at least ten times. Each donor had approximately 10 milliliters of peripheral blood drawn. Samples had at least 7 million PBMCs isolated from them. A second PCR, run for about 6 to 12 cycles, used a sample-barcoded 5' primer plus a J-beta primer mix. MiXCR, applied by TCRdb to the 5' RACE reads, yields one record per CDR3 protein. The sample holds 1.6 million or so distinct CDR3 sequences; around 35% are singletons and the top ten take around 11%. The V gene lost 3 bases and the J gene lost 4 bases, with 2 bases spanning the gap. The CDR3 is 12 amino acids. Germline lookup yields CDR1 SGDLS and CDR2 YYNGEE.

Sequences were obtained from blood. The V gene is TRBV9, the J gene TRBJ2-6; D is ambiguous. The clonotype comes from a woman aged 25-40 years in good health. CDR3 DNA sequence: TGTGCCAGCAGCGGGGGGGCCAACGTCCTGACTTTC. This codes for CASSGGANVLTF.